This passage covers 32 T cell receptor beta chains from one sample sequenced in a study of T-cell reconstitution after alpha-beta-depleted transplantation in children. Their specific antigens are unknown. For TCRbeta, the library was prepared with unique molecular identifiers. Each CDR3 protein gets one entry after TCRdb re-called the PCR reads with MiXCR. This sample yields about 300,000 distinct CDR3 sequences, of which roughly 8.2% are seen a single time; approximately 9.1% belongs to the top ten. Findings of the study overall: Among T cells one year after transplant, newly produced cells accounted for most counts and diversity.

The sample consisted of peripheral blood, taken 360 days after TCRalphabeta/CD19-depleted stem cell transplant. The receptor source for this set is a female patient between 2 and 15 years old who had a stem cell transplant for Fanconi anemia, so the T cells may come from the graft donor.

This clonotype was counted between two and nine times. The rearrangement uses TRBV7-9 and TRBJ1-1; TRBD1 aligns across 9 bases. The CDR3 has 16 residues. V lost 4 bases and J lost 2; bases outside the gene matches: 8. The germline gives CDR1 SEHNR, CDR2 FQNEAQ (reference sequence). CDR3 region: CASSYQQTGGNTEAFF. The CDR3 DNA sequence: TGTGCCAGCAGCTACCAACAGACAGGGGGTAACACTGAAGCTTTCTTT.

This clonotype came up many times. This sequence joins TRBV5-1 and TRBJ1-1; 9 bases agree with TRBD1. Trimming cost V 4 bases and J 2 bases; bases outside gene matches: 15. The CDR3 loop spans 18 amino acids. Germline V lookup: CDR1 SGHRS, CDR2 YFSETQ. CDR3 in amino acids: CASSLSGQGRVVNTEAFF. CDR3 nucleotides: TGCGCCAGCAGCCTCTCCGGACAGGGGAGGGTGGTAAACACTGAAGCTTTCTTT.

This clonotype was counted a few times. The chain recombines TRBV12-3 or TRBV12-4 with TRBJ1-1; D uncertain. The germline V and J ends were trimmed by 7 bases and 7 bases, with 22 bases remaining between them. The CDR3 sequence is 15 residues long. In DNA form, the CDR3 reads TGTGCCAGCAACCCCCCGGGAGTACCAGGCAATGAAGCTTTCTTT. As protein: CASNPPGVPGNEAFF.

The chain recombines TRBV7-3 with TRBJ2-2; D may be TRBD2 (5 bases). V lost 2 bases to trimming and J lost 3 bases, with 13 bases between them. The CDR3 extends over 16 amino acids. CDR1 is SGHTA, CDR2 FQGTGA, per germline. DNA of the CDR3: TGTGCCAGCAGCTTAGAGGCGGGCGCAGACACCGGGGAGCTGTTTTTT. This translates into CASSLEAGADTGELFF.

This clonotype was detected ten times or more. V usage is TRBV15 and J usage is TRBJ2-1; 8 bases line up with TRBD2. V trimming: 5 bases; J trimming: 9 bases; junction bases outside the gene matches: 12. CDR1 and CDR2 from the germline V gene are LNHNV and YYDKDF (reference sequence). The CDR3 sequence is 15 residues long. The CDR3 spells CATSVRTSTGSEQFF. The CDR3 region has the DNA TGTGCCACCAGCGTAAGGACTAGCACAGGTAGTGAGCAGTTCTTC.

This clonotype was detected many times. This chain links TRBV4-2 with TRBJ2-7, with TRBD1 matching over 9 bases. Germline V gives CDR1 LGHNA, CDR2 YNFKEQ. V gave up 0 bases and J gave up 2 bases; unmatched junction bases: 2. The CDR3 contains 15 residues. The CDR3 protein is CASSQDRTGAYEQYF. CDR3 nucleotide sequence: TGTGCCAGCAGCCAAGACCGGACAGGGGCCTACGAGCAGTACTTC.

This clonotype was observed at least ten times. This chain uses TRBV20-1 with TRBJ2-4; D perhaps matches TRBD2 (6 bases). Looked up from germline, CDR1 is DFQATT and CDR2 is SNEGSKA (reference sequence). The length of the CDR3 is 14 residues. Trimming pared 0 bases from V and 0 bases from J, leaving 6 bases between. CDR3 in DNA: TGCAGTGCTAGAGAGGGACTAGCCAAAAACATTCAGTACTTC. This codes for CSAREGLAKNIQYF.

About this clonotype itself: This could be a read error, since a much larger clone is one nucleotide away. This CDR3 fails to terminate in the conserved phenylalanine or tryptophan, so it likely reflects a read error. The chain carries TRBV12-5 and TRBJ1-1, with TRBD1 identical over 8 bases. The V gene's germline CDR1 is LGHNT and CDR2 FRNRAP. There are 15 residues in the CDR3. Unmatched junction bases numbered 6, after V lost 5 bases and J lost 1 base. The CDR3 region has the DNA TGTGCTAGTGGTATGTCCAGGGGGCGGAACACTGAAGCTTTCTGT. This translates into CASGMSRGRNTEAFC.

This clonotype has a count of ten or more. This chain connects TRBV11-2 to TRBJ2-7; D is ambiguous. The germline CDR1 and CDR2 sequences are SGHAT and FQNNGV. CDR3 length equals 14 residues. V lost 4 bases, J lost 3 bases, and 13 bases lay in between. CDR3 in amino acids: CASSYRRVGYEQYF. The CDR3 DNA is TGTGCCAGCAGCTACCGTAGGGTAGGCTACGAGCAGTACTTC.

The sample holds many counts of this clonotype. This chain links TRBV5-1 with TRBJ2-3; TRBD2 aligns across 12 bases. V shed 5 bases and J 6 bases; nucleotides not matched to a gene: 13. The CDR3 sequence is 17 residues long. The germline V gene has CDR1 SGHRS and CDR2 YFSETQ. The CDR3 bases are TGCGCCAGCAGGAACCACAAGACTAGCGGGGGAAGGGATACGCAGTATTTT. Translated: CASRNHKTSGGRDTQYF.

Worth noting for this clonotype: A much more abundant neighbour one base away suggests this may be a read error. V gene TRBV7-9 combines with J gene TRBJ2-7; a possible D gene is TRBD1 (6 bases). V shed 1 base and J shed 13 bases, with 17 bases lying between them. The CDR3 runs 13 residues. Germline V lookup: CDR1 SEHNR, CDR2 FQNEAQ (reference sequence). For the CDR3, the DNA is TGTGCCAGCAGCTTAGAGGGGCGGGCAGGGGAATACTTC. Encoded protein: CASSLEGRAGEYF.

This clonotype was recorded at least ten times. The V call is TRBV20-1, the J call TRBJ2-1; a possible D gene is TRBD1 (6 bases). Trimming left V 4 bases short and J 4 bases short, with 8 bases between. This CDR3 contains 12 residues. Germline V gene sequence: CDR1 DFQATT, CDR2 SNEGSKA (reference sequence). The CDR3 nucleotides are TGCAGTGCTATTACAGGGTACAATGAGCAGTTCTTC. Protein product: CSAITGYNEQFF.

The CDR3: CASSEGLGGTGELFF. CDR3 bases: TGTGCCAGCAGTGAAGGCCTAGGAGGCACCGGGGAGCTGTTTTTT. This chain joins TRBV25-1 and TRBJ2-2, with D maybe TRBD2 (5 bases). This CDR3 spans 15 amino acids. V was cut by 2 bases and J by 4 bases, with 11 bases left in between. CDR1 is MGHDK and CDR2 is SYGVNS in the germline V gene.

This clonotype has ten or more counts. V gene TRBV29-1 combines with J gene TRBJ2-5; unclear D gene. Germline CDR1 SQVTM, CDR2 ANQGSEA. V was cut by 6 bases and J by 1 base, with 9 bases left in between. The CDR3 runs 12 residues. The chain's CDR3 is CSVGRIQETQYF. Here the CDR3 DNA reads TGCAGCGTCGGACGGATCCAAGAGACCCAGTACTTC. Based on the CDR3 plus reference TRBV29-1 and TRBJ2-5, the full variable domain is SAVISQKPSRDICQRGTSLTIQCQVDSQVTMMFWYRQQPGQSLTLIATANQGSEATYESGFVIDKFPISRPNLTFSTLTVSNMSPEDSSIYLCSVGRIQETQYFGPGTRLLVL.

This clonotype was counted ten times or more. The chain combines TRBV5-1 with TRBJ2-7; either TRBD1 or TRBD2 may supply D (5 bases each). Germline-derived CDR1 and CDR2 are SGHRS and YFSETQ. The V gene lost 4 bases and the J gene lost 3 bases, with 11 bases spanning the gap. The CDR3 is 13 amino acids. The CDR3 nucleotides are TGCGCCAGCAGCCCCGGGACCCACTACGAGCAGTACTTC. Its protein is CASSPGTHYEQYF. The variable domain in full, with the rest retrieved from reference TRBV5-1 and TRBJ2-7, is KAGVTQTPRYLIKTRGQQVTLSCSPISGHRSVSWYQQTPGQGLQFLFEYFSETQRNKGNFPGRFSGRQFSNSRSEMNVSTLELGDSALYLCASSPGTHYEQYFGPGTRLTVT.

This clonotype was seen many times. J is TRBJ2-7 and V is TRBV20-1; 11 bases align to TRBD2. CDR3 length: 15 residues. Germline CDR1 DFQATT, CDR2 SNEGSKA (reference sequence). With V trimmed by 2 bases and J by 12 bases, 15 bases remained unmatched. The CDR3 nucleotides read TGCAGTGCTAGACACCTACTAGCGGGAGCCTTAGCGGGGTACTTC. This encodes CSARHLLAGALAGYF.

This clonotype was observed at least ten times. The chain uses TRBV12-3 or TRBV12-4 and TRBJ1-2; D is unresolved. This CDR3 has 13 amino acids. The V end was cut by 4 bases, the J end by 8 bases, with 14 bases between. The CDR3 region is CASSSGRGSGYTF. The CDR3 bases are TGTGCCAGCAGTTCAGGAAGAGGTAGCGGCTACACCTTC.

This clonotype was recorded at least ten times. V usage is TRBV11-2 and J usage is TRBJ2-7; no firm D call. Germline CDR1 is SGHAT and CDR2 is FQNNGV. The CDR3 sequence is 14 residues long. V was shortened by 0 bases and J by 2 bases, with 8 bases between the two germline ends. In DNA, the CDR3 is TGTGCCAGCAGCTTAGATGCACCCCCCTACGAGCAGTACTTC. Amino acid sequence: CASSLDAPPYEQYF.

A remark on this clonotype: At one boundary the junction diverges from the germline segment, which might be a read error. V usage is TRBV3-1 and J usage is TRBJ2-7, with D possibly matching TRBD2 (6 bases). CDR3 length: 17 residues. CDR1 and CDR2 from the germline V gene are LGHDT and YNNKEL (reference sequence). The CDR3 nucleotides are TGTGCCTGCAGCCAAGATGGCCCGGGAGAGGGGACCTACGAGCAGTACTTC. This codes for CACSQDGPGEGTYEQYF.

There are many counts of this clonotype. The CDR3 DNA reads TGCAGTGCTAGGATTCCTAGCGGGAGGGCCTACGAGCAGTACTTC. Its translation is CSARIPSGRAYEQYF. The chain links TRBV20-1 to TRBJ2-7; 12 nucleotides match TRBD2. Germline lookup yields CDR1 DFQATT and CDR2 SNEGSKA (reference sequence). CDR3 length equals 15 residues. The V segment lost 3 bases and the J segment 2 bases; nucleotides outside the gene matches: 5.

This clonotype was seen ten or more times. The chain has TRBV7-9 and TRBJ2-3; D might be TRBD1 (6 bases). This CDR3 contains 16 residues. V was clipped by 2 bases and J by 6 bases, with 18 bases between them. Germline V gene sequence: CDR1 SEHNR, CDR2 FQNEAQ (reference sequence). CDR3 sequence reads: CASSLIGSGQRDTQYF. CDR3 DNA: TGTGCCAGCAGCTTAATAGGATCTGGACAGAGGGATACGCAGTATTTT. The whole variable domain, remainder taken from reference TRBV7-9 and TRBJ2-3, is DTGVSQNPRHKITKRGQNVTFRCDPISEHNRLYWYRQTLGQGPEFLTYFQNEAQLEKSRLLSDRFSAERPKGSFSTLEIQRTEQGDSAMYLCASSLIGSGQRDTQYFGPGTRLTVL.

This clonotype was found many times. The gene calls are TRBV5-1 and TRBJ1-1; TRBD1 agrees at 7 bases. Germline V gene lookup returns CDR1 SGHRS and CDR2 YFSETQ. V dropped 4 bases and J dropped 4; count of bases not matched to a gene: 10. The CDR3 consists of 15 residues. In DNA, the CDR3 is TGCGCCAGCAGCGGGACAGTTAAGAAGGGCACTGAAGCTTTCTTT. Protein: CASSGTVKKGTEAFF.

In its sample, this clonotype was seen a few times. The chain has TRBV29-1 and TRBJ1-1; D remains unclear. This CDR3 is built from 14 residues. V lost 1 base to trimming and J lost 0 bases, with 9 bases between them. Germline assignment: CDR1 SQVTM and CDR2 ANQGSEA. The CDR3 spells CSVEGPGVNTEAFF. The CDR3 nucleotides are TGCAGCGTTGAAGGACCGGGTGTGAACACTGAAGCTTTCTTT.

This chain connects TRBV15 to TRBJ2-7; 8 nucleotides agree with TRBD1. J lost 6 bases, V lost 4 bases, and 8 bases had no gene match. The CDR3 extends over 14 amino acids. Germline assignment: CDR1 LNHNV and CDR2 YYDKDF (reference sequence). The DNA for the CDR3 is TGTGCCACCAGCACCGGACAGGGTTTTCCCGAGCAGTACTTC. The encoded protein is CATSTGQGFPEQYF.

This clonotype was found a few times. The CDR3 sequence: CATSQGPLVEQYF. CDR3 in DNA: TGTGCCACCTCACAGGGGCCCCTAGTAGAGCAGTACTTC. The V gene is TRBV27, the J gene TRBJ2-7, with 7 bases aligning to TRBD1. This CDR3 has 13 residues. Trimming took 10 bases from V and 7 from J; bases not matched to a gene: 13. In germline, CDR1 is MNHEY, CDR2 SMNVEV (reference sequence).

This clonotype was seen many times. The CDR3 DNA is TGCAGTGCCGAAGGACACCTCCCCGACGAGCAGTACTTC. This translates into CSAEGHLPDEQYF. This chain uses TRBV20-1 with TRBJ2-7; D is possibly TRBD1 (5 bases). The CDR3 consists of 13 residues. V lost 6 bases and J lost 5, with 17 bases in between. The germline V gene encodes CDR1 DFQATT and CDR2 SNEGSKA (reference sequence).

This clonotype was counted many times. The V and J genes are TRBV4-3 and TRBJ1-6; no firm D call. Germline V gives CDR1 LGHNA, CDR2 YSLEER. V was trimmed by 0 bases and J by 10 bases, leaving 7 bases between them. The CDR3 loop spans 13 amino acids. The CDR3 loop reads CASSQDLGSPLHF. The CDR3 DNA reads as TGCGCCAGCAGCCAAGATCTTGGGTCACCCCTCCACTTT.

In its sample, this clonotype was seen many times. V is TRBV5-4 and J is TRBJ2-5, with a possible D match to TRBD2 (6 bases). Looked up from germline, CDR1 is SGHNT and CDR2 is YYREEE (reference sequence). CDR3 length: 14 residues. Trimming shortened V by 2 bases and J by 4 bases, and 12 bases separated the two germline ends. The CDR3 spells CASSFEGGVETQYF. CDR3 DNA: TGTGCCAGCAGCTTTGAGGGAGGCGTAGAGACCCAGTACTTC.

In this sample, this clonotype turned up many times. The CDR3 reads CATTNPGLGYNEQFF. The CDR3 DNA follows: TGTGCCACCACCAACCCGGGATTGGGTTACAATGAGCAGTTCTTC. The chain employs TRBV6-2 or TRBV6-3 and TRBJ2-1, with D perhaps TRBD2 (5 bases). Germline CDR1 reads MNHEY; CDR2 reads SVGEGT. This CDR3 region has 15 residues. Trimming left V 10 bases short and J 4 bases short, with 20 bases between.

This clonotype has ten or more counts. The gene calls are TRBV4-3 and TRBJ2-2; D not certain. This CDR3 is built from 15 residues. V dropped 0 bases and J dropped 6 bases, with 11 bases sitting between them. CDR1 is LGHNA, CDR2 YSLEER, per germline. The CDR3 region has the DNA TGCGCCAGCAGCCAAGATCTTCGCCCCCCCGGGGAGCTGTTTTTT. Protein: CASSQDLRPPGELFF.

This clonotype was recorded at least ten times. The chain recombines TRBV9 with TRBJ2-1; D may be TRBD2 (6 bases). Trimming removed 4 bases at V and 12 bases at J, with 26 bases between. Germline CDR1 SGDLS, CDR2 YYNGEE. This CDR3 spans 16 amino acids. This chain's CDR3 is CASSLSGRDSAHGQFF. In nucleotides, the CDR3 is TGTGCCAGCAGCCTTAGCGGTCGTGACAGCGCACACGGGCAGTTCTTC.

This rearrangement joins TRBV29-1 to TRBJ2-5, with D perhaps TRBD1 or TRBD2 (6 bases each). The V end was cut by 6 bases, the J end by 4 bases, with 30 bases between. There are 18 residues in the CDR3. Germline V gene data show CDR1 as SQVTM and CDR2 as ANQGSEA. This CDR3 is CSVQIHFMSGAWPETQYF. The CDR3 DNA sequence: TGCAGCGTCCAAATCCATTTCATGTCGGGGGCCTGGCCAGAGACCCAGTACTTC.